Presented here are 18 T cell receptor beta chains from one specimen sequenced in a study of blood T cell repertoires in COVID-19. Profiled with immunoSEQ multiplex PCR; TCRdb holds only in-frame clones, not every one. This sample has more than 95,000 clones, with around 88% found just once. Sequencing input: peripheral blood. Source of these receptors: a human donor in a cohort sampled during active COVID-19.

The chain joins TRBV2 to TRBJ2-1, with D perhaps TRBD1 (5 bases). CDR1 SNHLY and CDR2 FYNNEI come from the germline V gene. V shed 6 bases and J shed 7 bases, with 13 bases lying between them. The CDR3 has 13 residues. For the CDR3, the DNA is TGTGCCAGCAGAGGATCTGGGGCGAATGAGCAGTTCTTC. It encodes CASRGSGANEQFF.

The chain joins TRBV11-2 to TRBJ2-5, with 10 bases matching TRBD2. The CDR3 covers 14 residues. The junction had 1 base not matched to a gene; V was cut back by 0 bases and J by 6 bases. CDR1 SGHAT and CDR2 FQNNGV come from the germline V gene. The DNA for the CDR3 is TGTGCCAGCAGCTTAGAAGCGGGAGGGCAGACCCAGTACTTC. It encodes CASSLEAGGQTQYF.

Remarks on this clone: Germline and junction disagree at one end, which may indicate a read error. The rearrangement joins TRBV7-9 to TRBJ1-2; 8 positions match TRBD1. Germline loops: CDR1 SEHNR, CDR2 FQNEAQ (reference sequence). The length of the CDR3 is 14 residues. The DNA for the CDR3 is TGTGCCAGCAGCCTAGCAGGACAGGGTGATGGCTACACCTTC. It specifies CASSLAGQGDGYTF.

V is TRBV11-2 and J is TRBJ1-3, with 9 bases fitting TRBD1. V lost 4 bases, J lost 0 bases, and 7 bases stayed unmatched. There are 17 residues in the CDR3. CDR1 is SGHAT and CDR2 is FQNNGV in the germline V gene. As DNA, the CDR3 is TGTGCCAGCAGCTCGGACAGGGGAGGCCTCTCTGGAAACACCATATATTTT. Translation gives CASSSDRGGLSGNTIYF.

The CDR3 nucleotides are TGTGCCAGCAGCCAAGTACCGGGACTAGCGATCTACGAGCAGTACTTC. This sequence encodes CASSQVPGLAIYEQYF. The genes are TRBV3-1 (or the pseudogene TRBV3-2) and TRBJ2-7, with 10 positions matching TRBD2. CDR1 and CDR2 from the germline V gene are LGHDT and YNNKEL (reference sequence). The CDR3 runs to 16 residues. V lost 1 base, J lost 3 bases, and 6 bases stayed unmatched.

The gene calls are TRBV12-5 and TRBJ1-2; 9 bases align to TRBD1. The CDR3 is 14 residues long. V was clipped by 3 bases and J by 8 bases; unmatched bases: 7. Germline CDR1 LGHNT, CDR2 FRNRAP. This chain's CDR3 is CASGLTGGEPGYTF. CDR3 nucleotides: TGTGCTAGTGGTTTAACAGGGGGCGAGCCGGGCTACACCTTC. Using reference TRBV12-5 and TRBJ1-2 for the parts outside the CDR3, the full variable domain is DARVTQTPRHKVTEMGQEVTMRCQPILGHNTVFWYRQTMMQGLELLAYFRNRAPLDDSGMPKDRFSAEMPDATLATLKIQPSEPRDSAVYFCASGLTGGEPGYTFGSGTRLTVV.

The chain uses TRBV7-9 and TRBJ2-2; TRBD2 is a possible D gene (7 bases). This CDR3 spans 15 amino acids. V lost 3 bases, J lost 3 bases, and 11 bases lay in between. In germline, CDR1 is SEHNR, CDR2 FQNEAQ (reference sequence). The CDR3 nucleotides read TGTGCCAGCAGCTTGCGAGGGGGGGACACCGGGGAGCTGTTTTTT. This gives the protein CASSLRGGDTGELFF.

V and J are TRBV19 and TRBJ1-5; 8 positions agree with TRBD1. The junction had 10 bases not matched to a gene; V was cut back by 0 bases and J by 6 bases. CDR3 size: 17 residues. Per the germline V gene, CDR1 is LNHDA and CDR2 is SQIVND (reference sequence). CDR3 loop: CASSIDLDRGEGQPQHF. In DNA form, the CDR3 reads TGTGCCAGTAGTATAGACCTTGACAGGGGAGAAGGTCAGCCCCAGCATTTT.

This clone was detected a few times. The V call is TRBV7-9, the J call TRBJ1-5; TRBD1 aligns across 9 bases. With V trimmed by 4 bases and J by 4 bases, 5 bases remained unmatched. There are 15 residues in the CDR3. Germline V gene lookup returns CDR1 SEHNR and CDR2 FQNEAQ (reference sequence). CDR3 sequence (DNA): TGTGCCAGCAGCTACGGGACAGGGCGTAATCAGCCCCAGCATTTT. Translation: CASSYGTGRNQPQHF.

This chain uses TRBV5-1 with TRBJ2-3; tentative D call: TRBD2 (6 bases). This CDR3 is built from 14 residues. Trimming pared 4 bases from V and 6 bases from J, leaving 15 bases between. The germline gives CDR1 SGHRS, CDR2 YFSETQ. The CDR3: CASSGRSRQDTQYF. The CDR3 region has the DNA TGCGCCAGCAGCGGGAGGTCGCGCCAGGATACGCAGTATTTT.

The chain recombines TRBV30 with TRBJ1-4, with D unresolved. The CDR3 spans 13 residues. Looked up from germline, CDR1 is GTSNPN and CDR2 is SVGIG (reference sequence). Trimming shortened V by 1 base and J by 4 bases, and 7 bases separated the two germline ends. CDR3: CAWSAGLNEKLFF. In DNA form, the CDR3 reads TGTGCCTGGAGTGCTGGACTTAATGAAAAACTGTTTTTT.

The J gene is TRBJ2-1, the V gene TRBV4-3; 9 positions agree with TRBD2. Trimming removed 2 bases from V and 6 bases from J; junction bases left unmatched: 5. The CDR3 covers 15 residues. Germline values: CDR1 LGHNA, CDR2 YSLEER. The CDR3 bases are TGCGCCAGCAGCCAATCAGGACTAGCGTCCAATGAGCAGTTCTTC. This encodes CASSQSGLASNEQFF.

The gene calls are TRBV7-2 and TRBJ1-2; D perhaps matches TRBD1 (6 bases). The V end lost 0 bases, the J end lost 2 bases, and 10 bases lay between the germline ends. Germline V lookup: CDR1 SGHTA, CDR2 FQGNSA. The CDR3 has 15 residues. CDR3 sequence reads: CASSLALQGNYGYTF. Here the CDR3 DNA reads TGTGCCAGCAGCTTAGCCCTCCAGGGGAACTATGGCTACACCTTC.

The chain recombines TRBV5-4 with TRBJ1-2, with no clear D. The CDR3 runs to 15 residues. Germline CDR1 is SGHNT and CDR2 is YYREEE (reference sequence). Trimming shortened V by 0 bases and J by 0 bases, and 9 bases separated the two germline ends. The CDR3 reads CASSLVFAANYGYTF. As DNA, the CDR3 is TGTGCCAGCAGCTTGGTATTCGCGGCTAACTATGGCTACACCTTC.

The rearrangement links TRBV19 to TRBJ2-5, with a tentative D call TRBD1 (6 bases). Trimming shortened V by 3 bases and J by 4 bases, and 15 bases separated the two germline ends. Germline CDR1 is LNHDA and CDR2 is SQIVND (reference sequence). The CDR3 is 15 amino acids. As DNA, the CDR3 is TGTGCCAGTAGTATTTCCAGGGGCCTGACAGAGACCCAGTACTTC. It is translated as CASSISRGLTETQYF.

The CDR3 DNA reads as TGCGCCAGCAGCCAAGATACAGTTCGGGCAGGGAGGAATTCACCCCTCCACTTT. Translating it yields CASSQDTVRAGRNSPLHF. V gene TRBV4-1 combines with J gene TRBJ1-6, with TRBD1 as a possible D gene (5 bases). Deletions cut 0 bases from V and 7 bases from J, with 19 bases between. The germline V gene encodes CDR1 MGHRA and CDR2 YSYEKL. The CDR3 runs 18 residues.

V is TRBV7-2 and J is TRBJ2-3; TRBD2 matches 11 bases. The CDR3 loop spans 16 amino acids. Germline V lookup: CDR1 SGHTA, CDR2 FQGNSA. The V gene end was trimmed by 2 bases and the J gene end by 6 bases; junction bases not matched to a gene: 7. The chain's CDR3 is CASSLLAGGFMDTQYF. For the CDR3, the DNA is TGTGCCAGCAGCTTACTAGCGGGAGGTTTTATGGATACGCAGTATTTT.

This chain uses TRBV5-1 with TRBJ2-5, with D maybe TRBD1 (6 bases). The CDR3 has 13 amino acids. V was cut by 3 bases and J by 2 bases, with 8 bases left in between. Germline V gene data show CDR1 as SGHRS and CDR2 as YFSETQ. CDR3 sequence: CASSSDRQETQYF. CDR3 sequence (DNA): TGCGCCAGCAGCTCGGACAGACAAGAGACCCAGTACTTC.